Below, 23 T cell receptor beta chains from the same sample are listed, as sequenced in a study of a mutant IDH1 vaccine in newly diagnosed glioma. Sequencing was performed with immunoSEQ multiplex PCR; in TCRdb, only in-frame clones are kept and a portion is missing. The sample has more than 20,000 clones, approximately 82% seen once. As to time point: week 23, last vaccination. Doses consisted of 300 ug of mutant IDH1 20-mer peptide each, paired with topical imiquimod. These receptors lack a known antigen. Sequenced here: PBMCs, sampled from a glioma patient whose treatment included an IDH1 peptide vaccine. Receptors originate from a man aged 30-40 years with glioma.

The chain recombines TRBV11-2 with TRBJ2-1; no definite D call. CDR3 length: 11 amino acids. Trimming pared 5 bases from V and 4 bases from J, leaving 3 bases between. Germline CDR1 reads SGHAT; CDR2 reads FQNNGV. As DNA, the CDR3 is TGTGCCAGCAGCACTTACAATGAGCAGTTCTTC. Its translation: CASSTYNEQFF. Based on the CDR3 plus reference TRBV11-2 and TRBJ2-1, the full variable domain is EAGVAQSPRYKIIEKRQSVAFWCNPISGHATLYWYQQILGQGPKLLIQFQNNGVVDDSQLPKDRFSAERLKGVDSTLKIQPAKLEDSAVYLCASSTYNEQFFGPGTRLTVL.

Of note for this clone: The junction shows a germline mismatch at one end, possibly a read error. The chain combines TRBV20-1 with TRBJ2-7; D remains ambiguous. In germline, CDR1 is DFQATT, CDR2 SNEGSKA (reference sequence). The CDR3 runs to 11 residues. The CDR3 coding sequence is TGCAGTGCTCGAGAGGCCTACGAGCAGTACTTC. This encodes CSAREAYEQYF.

The chain uses TRBV2 and TRBJ1-2; 7 nucleotides agree with TRBD1. Trimming cost V 6 bases and J 5 bases; bases outside gene matches: 12. Germline V lookup: CDR1 SNHLY, CDR2 FYNNEI. This CDR3 has 15 amino acids. The DNA for the CDR3 is TGTGCCAGCAGGGCCCCGGGACAGTATAGATATGGCTACACCTTC. This translates into CASRAPGQYRYGYTF.

V gene TRBV30 combines with J gene TRBJ1-2, with D possibly TRBD1 on 5 matching bases. With 3 bases removed from V and 4 bases from J, the gap between germline ends came to 15 bases. Looked up from germline, CDR1 is GTSNPN and CDR2 is SVGIG (reference sequence). The CDR3 has 14 residues. In DNA, the CDR3 is TGTGCCTGGAGCGGCTCTACAGGCCTCTATGGCTACACCTTC. It encodes CAWSGSTGLYGYTF.

This sequence joins TRBV7-2 and TRBJ2-3, with D maybe TRBD2 (5 bases). The CDR3 extends over 16 amino acids. Germline CDR1 SGHTA, CDR2 FQGNSA. V shed 2 bases and J shed 1 base, with 13 bases lying between them. The CDR3 sequence: CASSLLARTRTDTQYF. As DNA, the CDR3 is TGTGCCAGCAGCTTACTAGCTCGTACCCGCACAGATACGCAGTATTTT.

The V call is TRBV14, the J call TRBJ2-5; D assignment may be TRBD1 or TRBD2 (5 bases each). CDR1 SGHDN and CDR2 FVKESK come from the germline V gene. The germline V and J ends were trimmed by 4 bases and 5 bases, with 14 bases remaining between them. This CDR3 spans 14 amino acids. The CDR3 DNA follows: TGTGCCAGCAGCCGGGACCGTTCCCGGGAGACCCAGTACTTC. The encoded protein is CASSRDRSRETQYF.

J is TRBJ2-1 and V is TRBV4-1; D might be TRBD2 (6 bases). The V end lost 4 bases, the J end lost 6 bases, and 16 bases lay between the germline ends. The CDR3 consists of 15 residues. CDR1 MGHRA and CDR2 YSYEKL come from the germline V gene. This CDR3 reads CASSPFGGRSNEQFF. CDR3 nucleotide sequence: TGCGCCAGCAGCCCCTTTGGAGGGAGAAGCAATGAGCAGTTCTTC.

This clone was recorded a few times. V usage is TRBV7-9 and J usage is TRBJ1-1, with D perhaps TRBD1 (5 bases). V was cut by 1 base and J by 1 base, with 10 bases left in between. Germline assignment: CDR1 SEHNR and CDR2 FQNEAQ (reference sequence). The CDR3 has 15 amino acids. The CDR3 spells CASSLVSGRNTEAFF. The CDR3 coding sequence is TGTGCCAGCAGCTTAGTGTCGGGACGGAACACTGAAGCTTTCTTT.

The rearrangement joins TRBV6-5 to TRBJ2-1, with D perhaps TRBD1 (8 bases). Trimming stripped 4 bases from V and 8 bases from J, with 12 bases between. The CDR3 runs 13 residues. Germline CDR1 and CDR2: MNHEY and SVGAGI. In nucleotides, the CDR3 is TGTGCCAGCAGTTTAACAGGGGGGGATGAGCAGTTCTTC. Translating it yields CASSLTGGDEQFF.

CDR3 sequence (DNA): TGTGCCAGCAGCGTATATGACCAGGCTTTCTATGGCTACACCTTC. This encodes CASSVYDQAFYGYTF. The V gene is TRBV9, the J gene TRBJ1-2; no reliable D call. V lost 1 base, J lost 4 bases, and 14 bases lay in between. The CDR3 runs 15 residues. CDR1 is SGDLS and CDR2 is YYNGEE in the germline V gene.

The V and J genes are TRBV6-1 and TRBJ1-1; D is possibly TRBD1 (5 bases). Trimming took off 5 bases at V and 0 bases at J, with 13 bases between the two ends. CDR1 and CDR2 (germline): MNHNS, SASEGT. This CDR3 region has 15 residues. The DNA of the CDR3 is TGTGCCAGCAGTCTTCAGGGACCTATGAACACTGAAGCTTTCTTT. Translation gives CASSLQGPMNTEAFF.

The chain uses TRBV19 and TRBJ2-7, with 10 bases aligning to TRBD1. V lost 3 bases, J lost 0 bases, and 8 bases stayed unmatched. In germline, CDR1 is LNHDA, CDR2 SQIVND (reference sequence). The CDR3 extends over 17 amino acids. This chain's CDR3 is CASSISQGQGTSYEQYF. DNA for the CDR3: TGTGCCAGTAGTATTTCCCAGGGACAGGGGACCTCCTACGAGCAGTACTTC.

V is TRBV7-9 and J is TRBJ2-5, with a weak D call TRBD2 (5 bases). CDR3 length: 14 residues. Trimming cost V 1 base and J 2 bases, with 8 bases left between them. The germline V gene encodes CDR1 SEHNR and CDR2 FQNEAQ (reference sequence). The CDR3 bases are TGTGCCAGCAGCTTAGGAGGCGGGCAAGAGACCCAGTACTTC. This translates into CASSLGGGQETQYF.

On this clone itself: In the same sample, other DNA sequences code for this CDR3. The J gene is TRBJ2-7, the V gene TRBV5-4, with D perhaps TRBD1 (6 bases). V lost 2 bases to trimming and J lost 0 bases, with 12 bases between them. From germline, CDR1 is SGHNT and CDR2 YYREEE (reference sequence). The CDR3 covers 15 residues. CDR3 region: CASSFSRGSSYEQYF. The CDR3 DNA reads TGTGCCAGCAGCTTCAGCAGGGGAAGCTCCTACGAGCAGTACTTC.

The chain carries TRBV6-6 and TRBJ1-1; possible D gene TRBD1, 5 bases. Germline CDR1 and CDR2: MNHNY and SVGAGI (reference sequence). V was shortened by 7 bases and J by 1 base, with 19 bases between the two germline ends. The CDR3 is 16 amino acids. The CDR3 DNA reads as TGTGCCAGCACCAAGGGGTGGACCCAGAAGAACACTGAAGCTTTCTTT. Translated: CASTKGWTQKNTEAFF.

The V call is TRBV29-1, the J call TRBJ2-3, with 7 nucleotides matching TRBD1. This CDR3 is 14 amino acids long. Germline values: CDR1 SQVTM, CDR2 ANQGSEA. The junction had 8 bases not matched to a gene; V was cut back by 5 bases and J by 3 bases. In DNA form, the CDR3 reads TGCAGCGTTAATCTCAGGGGGTGGACAGATACGCAGTATTTT. Residues: CSVNLRGWTDTQYF.

The V gene is TRBV5-4, the J gene TRBJ1-1; D is ambiguous. CDR1 and CDR2 from the germline V gene are SGHNT and YYREEE (reference sequence). Trimming shortened V by 4 bases and J by 1 base, and 11 bases separated the two germline ends. The CDR3 has 14 amino acids. The CDR3 loop reads CASSQEQTNTEAFF. Written as DNA, the CDR3 is TGTGCCAGCAGCCAGGAGCAGACGAACACTGAAGCTTTCTTT.

The genes are TRBV19 and TRBJ2-3, with unresolved D. V was shortened by 3 bases and J by 4 bases, with 20 bases between the two germline ends. Looked up from germline, CDR1 is LNHDA and CDR2 is SQIVND (reference sequence). The CDR3 covers 17 residues. The CDR3 region has the DNA TGTGCCAGTAGTATCCCCCCCTCTAGAGGTCCACCAGATACGCAGTATTTT. Translating it yields CASSIPPSRGPPDTQYF.

The V and J genes are TRBV7-9 and TRBJ1-2; D is uncertain. Germline lookup yields CDR1 SEHNR and CDR2 FQNEAQ (reference sequence). This CDR3 spans 14 amino acids. Trimming removed 3 bases at V and 2 bases at J, with 10 bases between. The CDR3 loop is CASSFIQTNYGYTF. The CDR3 nucleotides are TGTGCCAGCAGCTTCATACAGACAAACTATGGCTACACCTTC.

This chain joins TRBV2 and TRBJ2-2; D gene ambiguous. Germline V gene lookup returns CDR1 SNHLY and CDR2 FYNNEI. The CDR3 length is 16 residues. V was shortened by 4 bases and J by 0 bases, with 12 bases between the two germline ends. Here the CDR3 reads CASSVLLTSNTGELFF. DNA for the CDR3: TGTGCCAGCAGTGTACTCCTAACCTCGAACACCGGGGAGCTGTTTTTT.

The genes are TRBV10-1 and TRBJ1-1; 7 nucleotides match TRBD1. Germline V gene lookup returns CDR1 WNHNN and CDR2 SYGVQD (reference sequence). The ends lost 0 bases at V and 5 bases at J; junction bases unmatched: 6. The CDR3 loop spans 15 amino acids. The CDR3 here is CASSESARGYTEAFF. The CDR3 coding sequence is TGCGCCAGCAGTGAGTCTGCCAGGGGGTATACTGAAGCTTTCTTT.

This clone was observed once. V usage is TRBV4-1 and J usage is TRBJ2-3, with 8 bases aligning to TRBD2. J gave up 0 bases and V 0 bases, and 5 bases lay outside the gene matches. CDR1 is MGHRA, CDR2 YSYEKL, per germline. This CDR3 is built from 17 residues. CDR3 sequence (DNA): TGCGCCAGCAGCCAAGATCGGTTAGCGGGAAGCACAGATACGCAGTATTTT. Protein sequence: CASSQDRLAGSTDTQYF.

V gene TRBV25-1 combines with J gene TRBJ2-3; no firm D call. The CDR3 runs to 16 residues. The germline V gene encodes CDR1 MGHDK and CDR2 SYGVNS. V lost 3 bases to trimming and J lost 6 bases, with 19 bases between them. CDR3 in amino acids: CASSDEATAWADTQYF. The CDR3 DNA follows: TGTGCCAGCAGTGATGAGGCAACGGCTTGGGCCGATACGCAGTATTTT.